Following are 12 T cell receptor beta chains from one sample sequenced in a study of T-cell reconstitution after alpha-beta-depleted transplantation in children. Unique molecular identifiers featured in how the TCRbeta library was prepared. TCRdb re-analysed the PCR reads in MiXCR, keeping a single row per CDR3 protein. The table records 75,000 to 100,000 distinct CDR3 sequences, 8% to 9% of them present only once. Sequencing was performed on PBMCs from the stem cell graft donor, taken from the stem cell graft. These receptors were taken from a human donor who donated a stem cell graft to a child with congenital amegakaryocytic thrombocytopenia.

There are many counts of this clonotype. This rearrangement joins TRBV29-1 to TRBJ2-7, with D tentatively TRBD2 (5 bases). This CDR3 contains 13 residues. Germline V gene lookup returns CDR1 SQVTM and CDR2 ANQGSEA. V was clipped by 3 bases and J by 5 bases, with 14 bases between them. The CDR3 nucleotides read TGCAGCGTTGATGACGGAGGATCAGACGAGCAGTACTTC. Encoded protein: CSVDDGGSDEQYF.

The chain is built from TRBV7-8 and TRBJ2-2; either TRBD1 or TRBD2 may supply D (5 bases each). The V gene's germline CDR1 is SGHVS and CDR2 FQNEAQ. V was pared by 8 bases and J by 0 bases, with 10 bases between. The CDR3 is made up of 14 amino acids. The CDR3 loop is CASRDRTNTGELFF. The DNA of the CDR3 is TGTGCCAGCCGGGACCGGACGAACACCGGGGAGCTGTTTTTT.

This clonotype was seen at least ten times. The chain has TRBV12-3 or TRBV12-4 and TRBJ1-3; D is undetermined. Trimming removed 6 bases at V and 0 bases at J, with 12 bases between. This CDR3 contains 15 residues. The CDR3 is CASSVLPNSGNTIYF. CDR3 nucleotides: TGTGCCAGCAGCGTCTTACCCAACTCTGGAAACACCATATATTTT.

This clonotype was detected ten times or more. The chain carries TRBV7-8 and TRBJ2-7; D is unclear. CDR1 is SGHVS and CDR2 is FQNEAQ in the germline V gene. V was pared by 5 bases and J by 3 bases, with 17 bases between. CDR3 length: 15 residues. CDR3 amino acids: CASSAEFASGYEQYF. The CDR3 DNA reads TGTGCCAGCAGCGCGGAGTTCGCGTCAGGCTACGAGCAGTACTTC.

This clonotype was seen ten or more times. The V and J genes are TRBV18 and TRBJ2-2, with 7 positions matching TRBD2. Germline V gene lookup returns CDR1 KGHSH and CDR2 LQKENI. V gave up 2 bases and J gave up 1 base; unmatched junction bases: 7. The CDR3 length is 17 residues. CDR3 nucleotides: TGTGCCAGCTCACCAAGAGCGGCGGGGGTGAACACCGGGGAGCTGTTTTTT. It yields the protein CASSPRAAGVNTGELFF.

At least ten counts were recorded for this clonotype. The chain couples TRBV12-3 or TRBV12-4 to TRBJ2-1, with 8 nucleotides matching TRBD2. Trimming cost V 3 bases and J 7 bases; bases outside gene matches: 8. This CDR3 spans 15 amino acids. The CDR3 here is CASSFGGRMKNEQFF. In nucleotides, the CDR3 is TGTGCCAGCAGTTTCGGCGGGAGGATGAAGAATGAGCAGTTCTTC.

This clonotype came up many times. The genes are TRBV7-2 and TRBJ2-7; the match to TRBD2 covers 11 bases. Germline V CDR1 and CDR2: SGHTA, FQGNSA. The CDR3 has 15 amino acids. Trimming at V came to 4 bases and at J to 0 bases, leaving 2 bases not matched to a gene. The CDR3 coding sequence is TGTGCCAGCAGCTGGGGGACTAGCGGCTCCTACGAGCAGTACTTC. It is translated as CASSWGTSGSYEQYF.

In its sample, this clonotype was seen many times. CDR3 amino acids: CSARDIAGGNQETQYF. CDR3 sequence (DNA): TGCAGTGCTAGAGATATCGCGGGGGGGAACCAAGAGACCCAGTACTTC. This rearrangement joins TRBV20-1 to TRBJ2-5, with TRBD2 matching 9 bases. Germline loops: CDR1 DFQATT, CDR2 SNEGSKA (reference sequence). The CDR3 is 16 amino acids. Trimming took 0 bases from V and 0 from J; bases not matched to a gene: 5.

This clonotype was observed at least ten times. The rearrangement links TRBV28 to TRBJ2-2; no reliable D call. Per germline, CDR1 MDHEN and CDR2 SYDVKM. Between the trimmed V and J ends, which lost 6 bases and 5 bases, there was a span of 10 bases. The CDR3 totals 13 residues. CDR3: CASRKPETGELFF. Written as DNA, the CDR3 is TGTGCCAGCAGGAAGCCGGAGACCGGGGAGCTGTTTTTT. Complete variable domain (other parts from reference TRBV28 and TRBJ2-2): DVKVTQSSRYLVKRTGEKVFLECVQDMDHENMFWYRQDPGLGLRLIYFSYDVKMKEKGDIPEGYSVSREKKERFSLILESASTNQTSMYLCASRKPETGELFFGEGSRLTVL.

This clonotype was seen many times. This chain joins TRBV7-9 and TRBJ1-1; 8 positions match TRBD1. Germline trimming cut 3 bases from V and 8 bases from J; bases unmatched to any gene: 8. The CDR3 spans 14 residues. The germline V gene encodes CDR1 SEHNR and CDR2 FQNEAQ (reference sequence). CDR3: CASSFSTGGAEAFF. The CDR3 bases are TGTGCCAGCAGCTTTTCCACAGGGGGAGCAGAAGCTTTCTTT.

This clonotype came up many times. The chain couples TRBV5-1 to TRBJ1-1; 9 bases map to TRBD1. Germline V gene lookup returns CDR1 SGHRS and CDR2 YFSETQ. With V trimmed by 4 bases and J by 3 bases, 7 bases remained unmatched. This CDR3 region has 15 residues. CDR3 sequence: CASSPGTGKDTEAFF. The CDR3, as DNA: TGCGCCAGCAGCCCCGGGACAGGGAAGGACACTGAAGCTTTCTTT.

This clonotype was picked up a small number of times. V usage is TRBV4-3 and J usage is TRBJ1-5, with D possibly TRBD1 on 5 matching bases. CDR1 is LGHNA and CDR2 is YSLEER in the germline V gene. The CDR3 is 14 residues long. V lost 4 bases, J lost 6 bases, and 13 bases lay in between. The CDR3 nucleotides read TGCGCCAGCAGCCCCAGCCCCGGGACTCAGCCCCAGCATTTT. It translates to CASSPSPGTQPQHF.